Here is one T cell receptor (beta chain) with its context. Deletions cut 0 bases from V and 0 bases from J, with 10 bases between. This CDR3 is 15 amino acids long. In germline, CDR1 is SGHRS, CDR2 YFSETQ. This sample was taken from a study of cytomegalovirus exposure and HLA in healthy donors. Across the whole study: Around 190 million T cells yielded 120 million or so unique TCR beta sequences, as an earlier analysis found.

Use of 60 Vbeta and 13 Jbeta primers characterized the PCR. In the original workflow: About 9.9 million of the roughly 77 million unique TCR beta chains counted in a later analysis were shared. Measured with immunoSEQ multiplex PCR; TCRdb has only the in-frame clones, and not every one. V, J and clone size reflect that table, while D and trimming were determined from the DNA. The sample carries roughly 180,000 clones, about three quarters recorded once. The origin of this receptor is a woman aged 25 to 39 in good health and CMV-seropositive. Sequenced input: PBMCs. V and J are TRBV5-1 and TRBJ2-7; D perhaps matches TRBD1 (5 bases). The CDR3 nucleotides read TGCGCCAGCAGCTTGGAAGGGGATAGCTCCTACGAGCAGTACTTC. Its protein product is CASSLEGDSSYEQYF.